This T cell receptor beta chain was captured by sequencing in a study of cytomegalovirus exposure and HLA in healthy donors. On this clone: Its antigen is undetermined.

V shed 3 bases and J 3 bases; nucleotides not matched to a gene: 6. Germline V CDR1 and CDR2: KGHSH, LQKENI. The length of the CDR3 is 15 residues. This PCR relied on a set of 60 Vbeta primers and 13 Jbeta primers. Sequencing used immunoSEQ multiplex PCR; TCRdb keeps in-frame clones, though not all of them. The top ten hold less than 3.5% of the sample, which has over 150,000 clones, 68% seen once. Study-level results: Some V segments (TRBV6-2 and TRBV6-3 among them) were excluded as indistinguishable.

Sequencing was carried out using PBMCs. The source of this sequence is a woman aged 35 to 49 in good health and CMV-seropositive. The chain recombines TRBV18 with TRBJ1-1, with 8 bases matching TRBD1. CDR3 in DNA: TGTGCCAGCTCACCCCGGACAGGGAGGGACACTGAAGCTTTCTTT. The encoded protein is CASSPRTGRDTEAFF.